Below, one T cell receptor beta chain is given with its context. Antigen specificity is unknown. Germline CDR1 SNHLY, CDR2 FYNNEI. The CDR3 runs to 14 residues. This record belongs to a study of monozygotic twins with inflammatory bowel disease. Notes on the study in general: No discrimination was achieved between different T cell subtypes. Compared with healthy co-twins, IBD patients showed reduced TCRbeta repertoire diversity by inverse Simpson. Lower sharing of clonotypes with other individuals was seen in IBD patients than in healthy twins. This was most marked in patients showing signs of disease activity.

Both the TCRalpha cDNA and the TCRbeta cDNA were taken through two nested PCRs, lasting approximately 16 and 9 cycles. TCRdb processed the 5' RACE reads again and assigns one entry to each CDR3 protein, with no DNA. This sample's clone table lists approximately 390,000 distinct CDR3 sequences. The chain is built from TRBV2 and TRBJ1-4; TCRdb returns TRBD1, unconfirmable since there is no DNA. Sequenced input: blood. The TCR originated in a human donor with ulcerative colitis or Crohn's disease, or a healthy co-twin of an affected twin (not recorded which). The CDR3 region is CASSDRTEYEKLFF.